This T cell receptor (beta chain) was captured in a study of a mutant IDH1 vaccine in newly diagnosed glioma. Study information: Radiotherapy, temozolomide, or both had been given previously, and both were given to most.

Clones were read by immunoSEQ multiplex PCR, and TCRdb kept only the in-frame ones, dropping some. This table has over 25,000 clones, around 79% appearing once. Comment on this clone: Its target is not known.

Overall study findings and caveats: Pseudoprogression looked unconnected to shifts in top peripheral T cell clonotypes.

Regarding time point: week 35, safety follow-up. Vaccination used 300 ug of mutant IDH1 20-mer peptide per dose, with topical imiquimod. Eight vaccinations reached patients in weeks 1, 3, 5, 7, 11, 15, 19 and 23. The TCR was taken from a woman in her twenties or thirties with glioma. Some clones in this sample may be carry-over from other donors' samples. The sequencing here drew on PBMCs, taken from a glioma patient whose treatment included an IDH1 peptide vaccine.

CDR3 nucleotides: TGTGCCTGGGCCCGTTCCGGTGGAAACACCATATATTTT. Its translation: CAWARSGGNTIYF. The rearrangement joins TRBV30 to TRBJ1-3; D unresolved. The germline gives CDR1 GTSNPN, CDR2 SVGIG (reference sequence). V shed 5 bases and J shed 3 bases, with 11 bases lying between them. CDR3 length: 13 amino acids.